This TCR beta chain stems from a study of control samples from healthy donors and cancer patients. TCRdb keeps only in-frame clones here, not all; method: immunoSEQ multiplex PCR. The sample lists under 450,000 clones, approximately 92% occurring once. The CDR3 has 14 amino acids. Unmatched junction bases numbered 8, after V lost 7 bases and J lost 6 bases. CDR1 and CDR2 (germline): MDHEN, SYDVKM. This clonotype was sampled from a man aged 35-49 years with head and neck cancer. The sequencing sample was made of PBMCs. The V and J genes are TRBV28 and TRBJ1-5; 8 bases map to TRBD1. The CDR3 here is CASKPGQGVQPQHF. The CDR3 coding sequence is TGTGCCAGCAAACCTGGACAGGGTGTTCAGCCCCAGCATTTT.